This TCR beta chain was documented in a study of control samples from healthy donors and cancer patients. V was cut by 5 bases and J by 4 bases, with 6 bases left in between. Germline V gene sequence: CDR1 DFQATT, CDR2 SNEGSKA (reference sequence). This CDR3 region has 11 residues. Profiling relied on immunoSEQ multiplex PCR, and the TCRdb table lists in-frame clones only, not all of them. In the table there are over 85,000 clones, 70% to 90% of which are singletons. This sequence originates from a woman aged 45 to 65 with colorectal cancer. The rearrangement joins TRBV20-1 to TRBJ1-3; D unresolved. The sequencing input was PBMCs. CDR3 nucleotides: TGCAGTGCTCGTACAGGAAACACCATATATTTT. It codes for CSARTGNTIYF.